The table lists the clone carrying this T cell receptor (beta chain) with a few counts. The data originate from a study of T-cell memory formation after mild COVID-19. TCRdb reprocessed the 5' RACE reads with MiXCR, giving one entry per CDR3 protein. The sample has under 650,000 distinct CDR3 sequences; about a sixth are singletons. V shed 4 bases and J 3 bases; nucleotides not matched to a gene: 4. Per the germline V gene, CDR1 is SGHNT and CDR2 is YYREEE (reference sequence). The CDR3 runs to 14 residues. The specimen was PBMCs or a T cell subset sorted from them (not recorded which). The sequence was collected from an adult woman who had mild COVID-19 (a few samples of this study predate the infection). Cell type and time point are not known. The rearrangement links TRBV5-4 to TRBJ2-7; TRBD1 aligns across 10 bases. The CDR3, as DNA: TGTGCCAGCAGCCGGACAGGGGGGTTCTACGAGCAGTACTTC. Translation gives CASSRTGGFYEQYF.